This section outlines one T cell receptor (beta chain) sequence together with its context. This specimen belongs to a study of radiotherapy plus CTLA-4 blockade in lung cancer. The table came from immunoSEQ multiplex PCR; TCRdb's copy has only in-frame clones and leaves some out. This table has tens of thousands of clones, roughly 86% appearing once. The CDR3 runs 13 residues. Between the trimmed V and J ends, which lost 3 bases and 3 bases, there was a span of 9 bases. Germline assignment: CDR1 SQVTM and CDR2 ANQGSEA. The genes are TRBV29-1 and TRBJ1-5; tentatively, D is TRBD1 (5 bases). This TCR came from a human donor with non-small cell lung cancer who had stable disease on radiotherapy plus ipilimumab. The sample consisted of peripheral blood, taken from a patient treated with radiotherapy plus ipilimumab. CDR3 loop: CSVDMGVNQPQHF. The CDR3 DNA sequence: TGCAGCGTTGATATGGGGGTCAATCAGCCCCAGCATTTT.